The subject of this entry is one T cell receptor (beta chain). The sample belongs to a study of T cell changes during pregnancy in multiple sclerosis. The protocol was immunoSEQ multiplex PCR, while the TCRdb copy is restricted to in-frame clones and leaves out a portion. Among 30,000 to 35,000 clones listed, approximately 91% were seen once. V dropped 4 bases and J dropped 1; count of bases not matched to a gene: 3. This CDR3 has 17 amino acids. The germline gives CDR1 LNHDA, CDR2 SQIVND (reference sequence). J is TRBJ2-1 and V is TRBV19, with 14 bases identical to TRBD2. The starting material was CD8+ T cells from peripheral blood mononuclear cells, obtained in the second trimester of pregnancy. This receptor was obtained from a female donor with multiple sclerosis, enrolled in a pregnancy study. This chain's CDR3 is CASSTTSGRDSYNEQFF. The CDR3 nucleotides are TGTGCCAGTAGTACGACTAGCGGGAGGGATTCCTACAATGAGCAGTTCTTC.